The entry below describes one T cell receptor beta chain. The target antigen is unknown. This sample stems from a study of chemoradiotherapy in HPV16-positive cancers. Findings and limits, study-wide: Non-HPV-specific T cells did not expand in tumors during treatment, whereas candidate HPV-specific clones and E7-related motifs did. HPV-specific T cells were functionally defined from only a couple of HPV16-positive patients.

Over chemoradiotherapy, repertoires were sampled more than once. The table came from immunoSEQ multiplex PCR; TCRdb's copy has only in-frame clones and leaves some out. The sample includes around 12,000 clones, around 77% seen only once; the top ten take about 1.5%. Germline CDR1 SNHLY, CDR2 FYNNEI. This CDR3 region has 11 residues. The V and J ends lost 7 bases and 3 bases respectively, with 7 bases between them. Collection of the sample occurred from a patient who underwent chemoradiotherapy. The sequence came from a human donor with HPV-associated anogenital cancer. The chain combines TRBV2 with TRBJ2-7; no firm D call. The CDR3 is CASTADYEQYF. The CDR3 region has the DNA TGTGCCAGCACTGCGGACTACGAGCAGTACTTC.